Here is one TCR beta chain with its context. Its antigen is unidentified. These data originate in a study of OX40 agonist ivuxolimab in advanced cancers. For the study at large: Ivuxolimab is an agonistic anti-OX40 (CD134) antibody, and patients were treated with it.

J was trimmed by 3 bases and V by 3 bases; bases with no gene match: 9. CDR3 length: 16 amino acids. From germline, CDR1 is KGHSH and CDR2 LQKENI. Data came from immunoSEQ multiplex PCR; TCRdb stores just in-frame clones and leaves some out. Of about 67,000 clones listed, about 89% are singletons. Study observations and caveats: Among T cells, CD8+ cells averaged more expanded clones than CD4+ cells.

The V gene is TRBV18, the J gene TRBJ2-5; 8 bases fit TRBD2. This sequence was found in an adult with an advanced solid tumor such as melanoma, head and neck, liver or kidney cancer. Material: CD4+ or CD8+ T cells sorted from blood, obtained in a trial of the OX40 agonist ivuxolimab. The CDR3, as DNA: TGTGCCAGCTCACCGATCCATGCGGGGGGCGAAGAGACCCAGTACTTC. Amino acids: CASSPIHAGGEETQYF.